Listed below are T cell receptor beta chains from one sample, sequenced in a study of identical twins. One entry per CDR3 protein, called by TCRdb with MiXCR from the 5' RACE reads. The sample carries roughly 700,000 distinct CDR3 sequences, 8.6% recorded once. This same sample was also taken into another study, of yellow fever vaccine responses in identical twins.

Sequences were obtained from PBMCs. The origin of the receptors is a woman aged 18-29 years in good health. The CDR3 runs from the conserved cysteine through the conserved F or W. D genes are given only for firm matches. Only some rows state a clone size, as once, few, many or a class for expanded clones.

TRBJ2-7 | TRBV12-3/TRBV12-4 | many | TRBD2 | CASDSGGNPGEQYF | TGTGCCAGCGATAGCGGGGGGAACCCGGGGGAGCAGTACTTC
TRBJ2-1 | TRBV7-6 | few | . | CASSLGDFNEQFF | TGTGCCAGCAGCTTAGGGGACTTCAATGAGCAGTTCTTC
TRBJ2-2 | TRBV2 | . | . | CASSESGGIGELFF | TGTGCCAGCAGTGAAAGTGGGGGGATCGGGGAGCTGTTTTTT
TRBJ2-2 | TRBV3-1 | many | . | CASSQRSYTGELFF | TGTGCCAGCAGCCAACGGAGCTATACCGGGGAGCTGTTTTTT
TRBJ2-1 | TRBV6-5 | . | . | CASSYSGLVGTQVF | TGTGCCAGCAGTTACTCGGGCCTAGTGGGGACGCAGGTCTTC
TRBJ2-7 | TRBV9 | . | TRBD2 | CASSAAAGGIDEQYF | TGTGCCAGCAGCGCCGCAGCGGGAGGTATTGACGAGCAGTACTTC
TRBJ2-5 | TRBV5-6 | . | . | CASSLALSQETQYF | TGTGCCAGCAGCTTGGCCCTAAGCCAAGAGACCCAGTACTTC
TRBJ2-7 | TRBV5-1 | . | TRBD2 | CASSLGGGRNYEQYF | TGCGCCAGCAGCTTGGGGGGGGGACGAAACTACGAGCAGTACTTC
TRBJ2-2 | TRBV7-9 | . | TRBD1 | CASSSMGTGNTGELFF | TGTGCCAGCAGCTCCATGGGGACAGGGAATACCGGGGAGCTGTTTTTT
TRBJ1-2 | TRBV4-3 | many | . | CASSQEFWQAVYGYTF | TGCGCCAGCAGCCAAGAATTCTGGCAGGCTGTTTATGGCTACACCTTC
TRBJ2-2 | TRBV5-1 | many | . | CASSVGTTNTGELFF | TGCGCCAGCAGCGTAGGGACCACTAACACCGGGGAGCTGTTTTTT
TRBJ2-3 | TRBV6-2/TRBV6-3 | few | TRBD2 | CASSYILAGGFNTDTQYF | TGTGCCAGCAGCTATATTCTAGCGGGAGGGTTCAATACAGATACGCAGTATTTT
TRBJ2-1 | TRBV12-3/TRBV12-4 | many | . | CASSLWTEKFF | TGTGCCAGCAGCTTGTGGACTGAAAAGTTCTTC
TRBJ2-1 | TRBV28 | . | TRBD2 | CASSLRGLAGSYNEQFF | TGTGCCAGCAGCCTACGTGGACTAGCGGGCTCCTACAATGAGCAGTTCTTC
TRBJ2-5 | TRBV5-1 | many | TRBD2 | CASSLGLAGETQYF | TGTGCCAGCAGCTTAGGACTAGCGGGAGAGACCCAGTACTTC
TRBJ1-6 | TRBV2 | . | . | CASRLNSPLHF | TGTGCCAGCAGATTGAATTCACCCCTCCACTTT
TRBJ2-1 | TRBV20-1 | . | TRBD1 | CSAPPGQGNYNEQFF | TGCAGTGCTCCACCTGGACAGGGAAACTACAATGAGCAGTTCTTC
TRBJ1-2 | TRBV25-1 | many | . | CASKEAGQNYGYTF | TGTGCCAGCAAAGAAGCGGGGCAGAACTATGGCTACACCTTC
TRBJ2-7 | TRBV2 | . | . | CASRDTGLPEQYF | TGTGCCAGCCGGGACACGGGCCTCCCTGAGCAGTACTTC
TRBJ2-7 | TRBV18 | few | TRBD1 | CASNGQGAFYEQYF | TGTGCCAGTAACGGACAGGGGGCTTTCTACGAGCAGTACTTC
TRBJ2-1 | TRBV29-1 | . | . | CSGQGPSSYNEQFF | TGCAGCGGCCAGGGGCCGAGCTCCTACAATGAGCAGTTCTTC
TRBJ2-2 | TRBV5-5 | few | TRBD2 | CASSDLAGGLTGELFF | TGTGCCAGCAGCGACCTAGCGGGGGGGCTCACCGGGGAGCTGTTTTTT
TRBJ2-7 | TRBV5-5 | . | . | CASSPGTDQPYEQYF | TGTGCCAGCAGCCCCGGGACGGATCAACCCTACGAGCAGTACTTC
TRBJ2-5 | TRBV3-1 | few | TRBD2 | CASSRKVGEGETQYF | TGTGCCAGCAGCCGCAAGGTAGGGGAGGGAGAGACCCAGTACTTC
TRBJ2-1 | TRBV12-3/TRBV12-4 | many | TRBD2 | CASSAQRGTHNEQFF | TGTGCCAGCAGTGCCCAGCGGGGGACCCACAATGAGCAGTTCTTC
TRBJ2-1 | TRBV18 | . | . | CASSPAGQFYNEQFF | TGTGCCAGCTCACCGGCGGGACAGTTCTACAATGAGCAGTTCTTC
TRBJ2-3 | TRBV10-2 | many | TRBD2 | CAMRKRESTDTQYF | TGCGCCATGAGGAAGCGGGAAAGCACAGATACGCAGTATTTT
TRBJ2-1 | TRBV29-1 | many | TRBD1 | CSVPQGTYNEQFF | TGCAGCGTTCCACAGGGGACCTACAATGAGCAGTTCTTC
TRBJ1-1 | TRBV6-1 | few | TRBD1 | CASKDRGGKNEAFF | TGTGCCAGCAAGGACAGGGGAGGGAAAAATGAAGCTTTCTTT
TRBJ2-1 | TRBV20-1 | few | . | CSARDPAAREQFF | TGCAGTGCTAGAGACCCTGCAGCACGAGAGCAGTTCTTC
TRBJ2-1 | TRBV12-3/TRBV12-4 | few | . | CASRRGIGSYNEQFF | TGTGCCAGCCGACGCGGGATTGGCTCCTACAATGAGCAGTTCTTC
TRBJ1-6 | TRBV25-1 | . | TRBD1 | CASSETGRGTGSPLHF | TGTGCCAGCAGTGAAACAGGGCGTGGGACAGGGTCACCCCTCCACTTT
TRBJ1-1 | TRBV12-3/TRBV12-4 | many | . | CASSLLRLGTEAFF | TGTGCCAGCAGTTTATTGCGGTTGGGCACTGAAGCTTTCTTT
TRBJ2-7 | TRBV5-4 | few | . | CASSLGRDPYEQYF | TGTGCCAGCAGCTTGGGGCGGGACCCCTACGAGCAGTACTTC
TRBJ2-5 | TRBV12-3/TRBV12-4 | many | . | CASSTMRGQETQYF | TGTGCCAGCAGTACCATGCGGGGCCAAGAGACCCAGTACTTC
TRBJ2-5 | TRBV4-3 | few | . | CASSQGQQGGTQYF | TGCGCCAGCAGCCAGGGCCAGCAAGGAGGGACCCAGTACTTC
TRBJ2-2 | TRBV5-1 | many | . | CASSLAVGTNTGELFF | TGCGCCAGCAGCTTGGCCGTGGGGACGAACACCGGGGAGCTGTTTTTT
TRBJ2-5 | TRBV4-3 | . | TRBD1 | CTSSQTLGTGQETQYF | TGCACCAGCAGCCAGACCCTTGGGACAGGGCAAGAGACCCAGTACTTC
TRBJ1-1 | TRBV29-1 | . | . | CSVDQGSGTEAFF | TGCAGCGTGGATCAGGGAAGCGGTACTGAAGCTTTCTTT
TRBJ2-3 | TRBV10-3 | many | TRBD2 | CAISERAGDTDTQYF | TGTGCCATCAGTGAGAGGGCGGGGGACACAGATACGCAGTATTTT
TRBJ1-5 | TRBV2 | . | . | CASSGRGNSNQPQHF | TGTGCCAGCAGTGGGAGGGGGAATAGCAATCAGCCCCAGCATTTT
TRBJ2-7 | TRBV6-5 | . | . | CASSYTGTAAIEQYF | TGTGCCAGCAGCTACACCGGGACGGCCGCTATAGAGCAGTACTTC
TRBJ2-6 | TRBV12-3/TRBV12-4 | many | . | CASSFLGTSSGANVLTF | TGTGCCAGCAGTTTTCTGGGGACCAGCTCTGGGGCCAACGTCCTGACTTTC
TRBJ2-2 | TRBV11-2 | few | . | CASRPNRENTGELFF | TGTGCCAGCAGACCAAACAGGGAGAACACCGGGGAGCTGTTTTTT
TRBJ2-2 | TRBV5-6 | few | . | CASSPSRWSVLNTGELFF | TGTGCCAGCAGCCCCAGTAGGTGGTCAGTCCTGAACACCGGGGAGCTGTTTTTT
TRBJ2-7 | TRBV7-8 | many | . | CASSSYANSYEQYF | TGTGCCAGCAGCTCTTACGCTAACTCCTACGAGCAGTACTTC
TRBJ2-6 | TRBV24-1 | . | TRBD1 | CATSPPGQGKSGANVLTF | TGTGCCACCAGCCCACCGGGACAGGGGAAGTCTGGGGCCAACGTCCTGACTTTC
TRBJ2-3 | TRBV20-1 | . | TRBD1 | CSAPTTGTGGFGATDTQYF | TGCAGTGCCCCGACAACCGGGACAGGGGGATTTGGGGCCACAGATACGCAGTATTTT
TRBJ2-7 | TRBV11-1 | . | . | CASSLLGDAEEQYF | TGTGCCAGCAGCCTCCTCGGGGACGCGGAAGAGCAGTACTTC
TRBJ2-3 | TRBV6-1 | many | . | CASSPRDLAGDTQYF | TGTGCCAGCAGTCCCCGGGACTTAGCCGGCGATACGCAGTATTTT
TRBJ1-5 | TRBV3-1 | few | . | CASSQDSGSGNQPQHF | TGTGCCAGCAGCCAAGATTCGGGATCGGGCAATCAGCCCCAGCATTTT
TRBJ2-5 | TRBV10-3 | . | TRBD1 | CAISEATGGWETQYF | TGTGCCATCAGTGAGGCCACAGGGGGATGGGAGACCCAGTACTTC
TRBJ2-7 | TRBV7-2 | . | . | CASSQKGAGLEQYF | TGTGCCAGCAGCCAAAAAGGGGCGGGGCTCGAGCAGTACTTC
TRBJ2-5 | TRBV7-9 | . | TRBD2 | CASSPLTLAGVGETQYF | TGTGCCAGCAGCCCACTGACTCTAGCGGGAGTCGGTGAGACCCAGTACTTC
TRBJ2-5 | TRBV5-1 | few | TRBD2 | CASSPTGGPETQYF | TGCGCCAGCAGCCCCACGGGAGGGCCGGAGACCCAGTACTTC
TRBJ2-5 | TRBV3-1 | . | . | CASSQAQAQYQETQYF | TGTGCCAGCAGCCAAGCGCAGGCCCAGTACCAAGAGACCCAGTACTTC
TRBJ2-6 | TRBV12-3/TRBV12-4 | many | . | CASPKGGGANVLTF | TGTGCCAGCCCTAAAGGAGGTGGGGCCAACGTCCTGACTTTC
TRBJ2-5 | TRBV6-1 | . | . | CASTSMVGRGQKTQYF | TGTGCCAGCACCTCCATGGTGGGGCGCGGGCAGAAGACCCAGTACTTC